Following are 5 T cell receptor beta chains from one sample sequenced in a study of lymphopenia after photon versus proton radiotherapy. The data were produced by immunoSEQ multiplex PCR, yet TCRdb's version contains in-frame clones alone and is incomplete. The data contain about 16,000 clones, approximately 86% of them seen just once; the ten biggest clones take up under 60%. The sample consisted of peripheral blood, taken from a patient treated with proton-based radiotherapy. These receptors were collected from an older woman with cholangiocarcinoma. Some clones in this sample may be carry-over from other donors' samples.

The chain recombines TRBV5-5 with TRBJ2-7; D call uncertain. V was pared by 0 bases and J by 0 bases, with 10 bases between. This CDR3 is 15 amino acids long. Per the germline V gene, CDR1 is SGHKS and CDR2 is YYEKEE (reference sequence). CDR3 protein: CASSLGGSSSYEQYF. As DNA, the CDR3 is TGTGCCAGCAGCTTGGGGGGTTCTAGCTCCTACGAGCAGTACTTC.

The V call is TRBV18, the J call TRBJ2-3; 12 bases line up with TRBD2. Trimming removed 3 bases from V and 0 bases from J; junction bases left unmatched: 4. Germline CDR1 and CDR2: KGHSH and LQKENI. The CDR3 totals 17 residues. The CDR3: CASSPPGTSGSTDTQYF. CDR3 sequence (DNA): TGTGCCAGCTCACCGCCCGGGACTAGCGGGAGCACAGATACGCAGTATTTT.

The chain recombines TRBV6-5 with TRBJ1-1; no firm D call. CDR3 length: 13 amino acids. The V end was cut by 4 bases, the J end by 2 bases, with 8 bases between. The germline gives CDR1 MNHEY, CDR2 SVGAGI. The CDR3 spells CASSWARNTEAFF. CDR3 DNA: TGTGCCAGCAGTTGGGCCAGAAACACTGAAGCTTTCTTT.

This chain joins TRBV19 and TRBJ1-1; D not certain. Germline loops: CDR1 LNHDA, CDR2 SQIVND (reference sequence). Trimming removed 7 bases at V and 7 bases at J, with 13 bases between. CDR3 size: 12 residues. The CDR3 coding sequence is TGTGCCAGTACCCCTCGGACGGATGAAGCTTTCTTT. The encoded protein is CASTPRTDEAFF.

CDR3 sequence (DNA): TGTGCCAGCAGCTTAGGGCAGGGCACAGATACGCAGTATTTT. It codes for CASSLGQGTDTQYF. This rearrangement joins TRBV7-8 to TRBJ2-3; D remains unclear. Germline-derived CDR1 and CDR2 are SGHVS and FQNEAQ. Trimming removed 1 base at V and 1 base at J, with 6 bases between. The CDR3 spans 14 residues.